This T cell receptor (beta chain) emerged from a study of T-cell memory formation after mild COVID-19. This clonotype came up once. V was cut by 4 bases and J by 4 bases, with 13 bases left in between. The CDR3 totals 14 residues. The germline gives CDR1 SGDLS, CDR2 YYNGEE. 5'RACE primed at constant segments yielded TCR alpha and TCR beta cDNA libraries bearing sample barcodes and UMIs. Using its own MiXCR run on the 5' RACE reads, TCRdb lists one record per CDR3 protein. The sample contains 90,000 to 120,000 distinct CDR3 sequences, approximately 10% of which appear only once. The TCR was taken from a man aged 18 to 29 who had mild COVID-19 (a few samples of this study predate the infection). Cell type and time point are not known. The chain has TRBV9 and TRBJ2-3; D gene ambiguous. What was sequenced was PBMCs or a T cell subset sorted from them (not recorded which). CDR3 sequence reads: CASSTPGFADTQYF. CDR3 bases: TGTGCCAGCAGCACCCCCGGCTTCGCAGATACGCAGTATTTT.